This T cell receptor beta chain derives from a study of blood T cell repertoires in COVID-19. Study details: The origin of the acute and convalescent COVID-19 samples was the United States, Italy and Spain. Sources were T cells, B-cell-depleted T cells, or PBMCs; the material itself was cDNA or gDNA.

Per the study methods: Estimation of nucleated cell counts was performed using reference gene primer amplification. The table came from immunoSEQ multiplex PCR; TCRdb's copy has only in-frame clones and leaves some out. V and J calls and clone size are as listed in that table; D and trimming were resolved from the DNA. The sample lists tens of thousands of clones; 86% were seen once. CDR1 is MGHRA, CDR2 YSYEKL, per germline. V was pared by 4 bases and J by 4 bases, with 4 bases of the junction left unmatched. The CDR3 contains 14 residues. The chain links TRBV4-1 to TRBJ1-3; 7 bases agree with TRBD1. The sequence was collected from a man aged 45-65 years with active or convalescent COVID-19. Input material: peripheral blood. CDR3: CASSLSTGGNTIYF. Here the CDR3 DNA reads TGCGCCAGCAGCCTCTCGACAGGGGGAAACACCATATATTTT.